This TCR beta chain was retrieved from a study of Ad26.COV2.S vaccination and SARS-CoV-2 variants. Study context: Once, or twice with 56 days between doses, Ad26.COV2.S was given intramuscularly.

Treatment defined: 19 received Ad26.COV2.S at low or high dose, single or two shots; a few received placebo; per-sample allocation not given. Samples were taken on day 63 after the first vaccine or placebo injection. Trimming cost V 0 bases and J 1 base; bases outside gene matches: 4. The CDR3 runs to 16 residues. The germline V gene encodes CDR1 SGHRS and CDR2 YFSETQ. This clone was counted only a few times. Sequencing used immunoSEQ multiplex PCR; TCRdb keeps in-frame clones, though not all of them. The table has fewer than 800,000 clones, 89% seen once. This TCR was recovered from a person between 18 and 65 years old who received the Ad26.COV2.S COVID-19 vaccine or a placebo. This sequence joins TRBV5-1 and TRBJ2-1; 7 positions match TRBD2. The sequences come from peripheral blood, collected in a trial of Ad26.COV2.S vaccine versus placebo. CDR3 amino acids: CASSLARDYSYNEQFF. DNA for the CDR3: TGCGCCAGCAGCTTGGCCCGGGACTATTCCTACAATGAGCAGTTCTTC.